Listed below are T cell receptor beta chains from one sample, sequenced in a study of T cells after yellow fever vaccination. A single record per CDR3 protein comes from TCRdb applying MiXCR to the 5' RACE reads. In the table there are 300,000 to 450,000 distinct CDR3 sequences, 7% to 10% of which are singletons. Sequencing was performed on PBMCs, taken roughly 45 days after the first yellow fever vaccination. Source of these receptors: a man younger than 30 who received the YFV17D yellow fever vaccine. Both conserved end residues are part of each CDR3. A D gene is named only where the DNA matches it firmly. Clone size is shown for a subset of rows, as once, few, many or a class of expanded clone.

TRBV5-4	16	many	TRBJ2-6	.	CASSLDSTGGANVLTF	TGTGCCAGCAGCTTGGATTCGACTGGTGGGGCCAACGTCCTGACTTTC
TRBV20-1	14	.	TRBJ1-3	.	CSARMGLTGNTIYF	TGCAGTGCTAGGATGGGGCTTACTGGAAACACCATATATTTT
TRBV7-2	12	.	TRBJ2-2	.	CASSWPRGELFF	TGTGCCAGCAGCTGGCCCAGAGGGGAGCTGTTTTTT
TRBV7-2	15	few	TRBJ2-3	TRBD2	CASSRAGARADTQYF	TGTGCCAGCAGCCGTGCGGGAGCCCGCGCAGATACGCAGTATTTT
TRBV7-9	17	.	TRBJ2-3	TRBD2	CATLRPYSGANTDTQYF	TGTGCCACCCTGAGGCCCTATAGCGGGGCGAACACAGATACGCAGTATTTT
TRBV4-1	17	few	TRBJ2-2	TRBD1	CASSQEPGQGYTGELFF	TGCGCCAGCAGCCAAGAACCCGGACAGGGATACACCGGGGAGCTGTTTTTT
TRBV5-1	15	many	TRBJ2-3	.	CASSYGSRNTDTQYF	TGCGCCAGCAGCTACGGGTCCAGAAACACAGATACGCAGTATTTT
TRBV6-2/TRBV6-3	15	.	TRBJ1-5	.	CASSSLGPPNQPQHF	TGTGCCAGCAGTTCCCTGGGACCGCCTAATCAGCCCCAGCATTTT
TRBV7-8	15	.	TRBJ1-1	TRBD1	CASSPGQGVITEAFF	TGTGCCAGCAGCCCGGGACAGGGGGTGATTACTGAAGCTTTCTTT
TRBV4-3	14	.	TRBJ2-2	.	CASSQEWGAGELFF	TGCGCCAGCAGCCAAGAGTGGGGTGCCGGGGAGCTGTTTTTT
TRBV15	13	.	TRBJ2-2	.	CATSAQGTGELFF	TGTGCCACCAGCGCACAGGGCACCGGGGAGCTGTTTTTT
TRBV29-1	17	few	TRBJ2-2	.	CSVEKLESGTNTGELFF	TGCAGCGTTGAAAAATTAGAGTCTGGGACGAACACCGGGGAGCTGTTTTTT
TRBV6-6	12	.	TRBJ1-5	.	CASSNQDQPQHF	TGTGCCAGCAGTAATCAGGATCAGCCCCAGCATTTT
TRBV11-2	15	.	TRBJ2-5	TRBD1	CASSLWTGVGETQYF	TGTGCCAGCAGCTTATGGACAGGTGTGGGAGAGACCCAGTACTTC
TRBV19	15	.	TRBJ2-1	.	CASNPDSSSYNEQFF	TGTGCCAGTAACCCCGACAGTAGCTCCTACAATGAGCAGTTCTTC
TRBV5-1	15	many	TRBJ2-3	TRBD2	CASSLGGGSTDTQYF	TGCGCCAGCAGCTTGGGCGGGGGAAGCACAGATACGCAGTATTTT
TRBV25-1	13	few	TRBJ2-7	.	CASSERGSYEQYF	TGTGCCAGCAGTGAGAGGGGATCCTACGAGCAGTACTTC
TRBV4-1	14	.	TRBJ2-7	.	CASSRPGSSYEQYF	TGCGCCAGCAGCCGACCAGGGAGCTCCTACGAGCAGTACTTC
TRBV12-3/TRBV12-4	14	.	TRBJ1-1	TRBD1	CASSPGGINTEAFF	TGTGCCAGCAGCCCAGGGGGGATTAACACTGAAGCTTTCTTT
TRBV5-6	18	many	TRBJ2-3	TRBD2	CASSFGLAGVFSTDTQYF	TGTGCCAGCAGCTTCGGACTAGCGGGGGTTTTTAGCACAGATACGCAGTATTTT
TRBV12-3/TRBV12-4	14	.	TRBJ1-5	.	CAIGTGEAYQPQHF	TGTGCCATTGGAACGGGGGAAGCATATCAGCCCCAGCATTTT
TRBV4-3	16	.	TRBJ1-2	TRBD1	CASSQGRPGGIYGYTF	TGCGCCAGCAGCCAGGGGCGGCCAGGGGGCATCTATGGCTACACCTTC
TRBV7-2	16	.	TRBJ2-1	TRBD1	CASNNFPGQGYNEQFF	TGTGCCAGCAACAATTTTCCGGGACAGGGGTACAATGAGCAGTTCTTC
TRBV5-1	16	.	TRBJ1-6	TRBD1	CASSLTGTGGYSPLHF	TGCGCCAGCAGCTTGACCGGGACAGGGGGTTATTCACCCCTCCACTTT
TRBV20-1	14	.	TRBJ1-6	.	CSAEPGQRPSPLHF	TGCAGTGCTGAACCTGGACAGCGTCCTTCGCCCCTCCACTTT
TRBV12-3/TRBV12-4	14	few	TRBJ1-1	.	CASSLGHQNTEAFF	TGTGCCAGCAGTTTAGGGCACCAGAACACTGAAGCTTTCTTT
TRBV6-5	16	many	TRBJ2-3	.	CASRRLRGALTDTQYF	TGTGCCAGCAGACGCCTCCGGGGGGCCCTCACAGATACGCAGTATTTT
TRBV2	15	.	TRBJ2-3	TRBD2	CASRGLAGTADTQYF	TGTGCCAGCAGGGGACTAGCGGGGACCGCGGATACGCAGTATTTT
TRBV5-5	14	.	TRBJ1-4	.	CASSLEGGNEKLFF	TGTGCCAGCAGCCTCGAAGGCGGTAATGAAAAACTGTTTTTT
TRBV18	16	few	TRBJ1-2	.	CASSPGGESPWRGYTF	TGTGCCAGCTCACCCGGGGGTGAGTCCCCCTGGAGAGGCTACACCTTC
TRBV7-9	15	few	TRBJ1-4	.	CASSLEQGMGEKLFF	TGTGCCAGCAGCTTAGAACAGGGCATGGGAGAAAAACTGTTTTTT
TRBV9	13	.	TRBJ1-2	TRBD1	CASSAGGSGGYTF	TGTGCCAGCAGCGCAGGGGGTTCCGGTGGCTACACCTTC
TRBV20-1	15	many	TRBJ2-1	.	CSARDSTGPYNEQFF	TGCAGTGCTAGAGATTCGACAGGCCCCTACAATGAGCAGTTCTTC
TRBV5-1	14	.	TRBJ2-1	TRBD1	CASSLQGGEVLPFF	TGCGCCAGCAGCTTACAAGGGGGCGAAGTGTTGCCGTTCTTC
TRBV4-3	19	few	TRBJ2-1	TRBD2	CASSQESSGAHGSYNEQFF	TGCGCCAGCAGCCAAGAGTCTAGCGGGGCCCACGGCTCCTACAATGAGCAGTTCTTC
TRBV6-5	16	many	TRBJ2-5	TRBD2	CASSYATSGVQETQYF	TGTGCCAGCAGCTACGCGACTAGCGGGGTACAAGAGACCCAGTACTTC
TRBV6-5	15	.	TRBJ1-1	.	CASSYSGSMNTEAFF	TGTGCCAGCAGTTACTCTGGGAGCATGAACACTGAAGCTTTCTTT
TRBV4-3	15	few	TRBJ2-3	.	CATLPKEGGPDTQYF	TGCGCCACCCTTCCTAAGGAGGGGGGCCCAGATACGCAGTATTTT
TRBV10-2	15	.	TRBJ2-7	.	CASRESHGTSYEQYF	TGCGCCAGCAGGGAGAGCCACGGGACATCCTACGAGCAGTACTTC
TRBV6-1	13	.	TRBJ2-7	.	CASSPRVVYEQYF	TGTGCCAGCAGTCCCAGGGTAGTCTACGAGCAGTACTTC
TRBV5-1	14	.	TRBJ1-6	TRBD1	CASSSRAGGSPLHF	TGCGCCAGCAGTTCGAGGGCAGGGGGATCACCCCTCCACTTT
TRBV3-1	13	few	TRBJ2-6	.	CASSPSLANVLTF	TGTGCCAGCAGCCCGTCGTTGGCCAACGTCCTGACTTTC
TRBV12-3/TRBV12-4	14	few	TRBJ1-3	.	CASSFGARGNTIYF	TGTGCCAGCAGTTTCGGGGCTCGAGGAAACACCATATATTTT
TRBV9	14	few	TRBJ2-2	.	CASSVVGGHGELFF	TGTGCCAGCAGCGTAGTGGGGGGCCACGGGGAGCTGTTTTTT
TRBV29-1	14	.	TRBJ2-1	TRBD1	CSVEVGQGLGEQFF	TGCAGCGTTGAGGTCGGACAGGGGCTAGGAGAGCAGTTCTTC
TRBV21-1	18	.	TRBJ2-6	.	CASSFPQGALSGANVLTF	TGTGCCAGCAGCTTTCCCCAAGGGGCCCTCTCTGGGGCCAACGTCCTGACTTTC
TRBV10-3	13	few	TRBJ1-5	.	CAISGRENQPQHF	TGTGCCATCAGTGGCAGGGAGAATCAGCCCCAGCATTTT
TRBV11-2	17	many	TRBJ2-1	.	CASSPRPGVVGGNEQFF	TGTGCCAGCAGCCCTCGCCCAGGGGTGGTCGGGGGAAATGAGCAGTTCTTC
TRBV6-5	15	.	TRBJ2-3	TRBD1	CASSYTKGGGDTQYF	TGTGCCAGCAGTTACACGAAAGGGGGCGGGGATACGCAGTATTTT
TRBV11-3	15	few	TRBJ2-1	.	CASSTLGALVGEQFF	TGTGCCAGCAGTACCTTGGGGGCCTTGGTTGGGGAGCAGTTCTTC
TRBV5-1	13	few	TRBJ1-1	.	CASRPTEAKEAFF	TGCGCCAGCAGACCGACTGAAGCAAAGGAAGCTTTCTTT